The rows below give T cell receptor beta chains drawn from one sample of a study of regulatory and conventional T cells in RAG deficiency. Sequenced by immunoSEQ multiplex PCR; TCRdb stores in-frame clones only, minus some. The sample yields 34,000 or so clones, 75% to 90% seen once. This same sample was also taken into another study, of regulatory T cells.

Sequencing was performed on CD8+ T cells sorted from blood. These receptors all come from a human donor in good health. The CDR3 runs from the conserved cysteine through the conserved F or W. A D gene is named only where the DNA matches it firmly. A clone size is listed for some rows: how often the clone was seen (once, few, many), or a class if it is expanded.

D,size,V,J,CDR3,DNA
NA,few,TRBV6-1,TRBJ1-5,CASSERLGRYNQPQHF,TGTGCCAGCAGTGAAAGACTAGGACGGTACAATCAGCCCCAGCATTTT
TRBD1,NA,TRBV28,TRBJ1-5,CASRPGQGGAQPQHF,TGTGCCAGCAGGCCGGGACAGGGTGGGGCGCAGCCCCAGCATTTT
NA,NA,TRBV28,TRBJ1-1,CASSLPLGEINTEAFF,TGTGCCAGCAGTTTACCCCTTGGAGAAATAAACACTGAAGCTTTCTTT
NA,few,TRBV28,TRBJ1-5,CASSLDQGNQPQHF,TGTGCCAGCAGTTTAGATCAAGGGAATCAGCCCCAGCATTTT
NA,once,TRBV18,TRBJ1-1,CASSTGLNTEAFF,TGTGCCAGCTCAACAGGGCTCAACACTGAAGCTTTCTTT
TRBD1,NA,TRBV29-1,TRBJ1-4,CSVSFTGGATNEKLFF,TGCAGCGTTTCCTTCACAGGGGGCGCAACTAATGAAAAACTGTTTTTT
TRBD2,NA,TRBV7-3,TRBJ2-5,CASSSSSGHQETQYF,TGTGCCAGCAGCTCGTCTAGCGGGCACCAAGAGACCCAGTACTTC
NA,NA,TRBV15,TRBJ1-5,CATGTGDSNQPQHF,TGTGCCACTGGCACGGGGGATAGCAATCAGCCCCAGCATTTT
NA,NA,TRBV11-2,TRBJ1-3,CASSLGQGAGNTIYF,TGTGCCAGCAGCCTCGGGCAGGGAGCTGGAAACACCATATATTTT
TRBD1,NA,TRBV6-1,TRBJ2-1,CASSPDRGGMNEQFF,TGTGCCAGCAGCCCCGACAGGGGAGGAATGAATGAGCAGTTCTTC
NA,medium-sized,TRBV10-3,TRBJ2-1,CAISEVGKGNEQFF,TGTGCCATCAGTGAGGTCGGGAAAGGTAATGAGCAGTTCTTC
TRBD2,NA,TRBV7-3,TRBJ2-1,CASSLLAGAYNEQFF,TGTGCCAGCAGCTTACTAGCGGGAGCCTACAATGAGCAGTTCTTC
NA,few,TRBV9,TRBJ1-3,CASSVGQRVHSSGNTIYF,TGTGCCAGCAGCGTAGGTCAGAGAGTGCACAGCTCTGGAAACACCATATATTTT
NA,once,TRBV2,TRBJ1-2,CASSPDRNYGYTF,TGTGCCAGCAGTCCCGACAGAAACTATGGCTACACCTTC
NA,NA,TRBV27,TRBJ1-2,CASSPRAGSYNYGYTF,TGTGCCAGCAGTCCAAGGGCGGGATCCTATAACTATGGCTACACCTTC
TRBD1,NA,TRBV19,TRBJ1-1,CASSIGDRGEEVNTEAFF,TGTGCCAGTAGTATCGGGGACAGGGGAGAGGAGGTGAACACTGAAGCTTTCTTT
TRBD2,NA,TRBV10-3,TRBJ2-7,CAISELGGKGRYEQYF,TGTGCCATCAGTGAGTTGGGGGGGAAGGGGCGCTACGAGCAGTACTTC
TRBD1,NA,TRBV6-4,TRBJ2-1,CASSDGTGGNEQFF,TGTGCCAGCAGTGACGGGACAGGGGGCAATGAGCAGTTCTTC
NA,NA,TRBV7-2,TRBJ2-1,CASSLGHNNEQFF,TGTGCCAGCAGCCTCGGACACAACAATGAGCAGTTCTTC
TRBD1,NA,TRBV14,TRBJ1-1,CASSQRTGLNTEAFF,TGTGCCAGCAGCCAGCGGACAGGGTTGAACACTGAAGCTTTCTTT
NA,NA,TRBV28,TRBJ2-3,CASTSTTSTDTQYF,TGTGCCAGCACGAGTACCACTAGCACAGATACGCAGTATTTT
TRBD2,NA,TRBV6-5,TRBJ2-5,CASSYSGGPETQYF,TGTGCCAGCAGTTATTCGGGGGGGCCAGAGACCCAGTACTTC
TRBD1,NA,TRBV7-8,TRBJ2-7,CASRLGQGYEQYF,TGTGCCAGCAGGCTAGGACAGGGCTACGAGCAGTACTTC
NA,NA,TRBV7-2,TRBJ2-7,CASSSYKRGSYEQYF,TGTGCCAGCAGCTCGTACAAAAGAGGGTCCTACGAGCAGTACTTC
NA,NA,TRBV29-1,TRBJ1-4,CSVEERDATNEKLFF,TGCAGCGTTGAAGAGCGGGATGCAACTAATGAAAAACTGTTTTTT
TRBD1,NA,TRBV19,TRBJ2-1,CASETGNPYNEQFF,TGTGCCAGTGAGACAGGGAATCCCTACAATGAGCAGTTCTTC
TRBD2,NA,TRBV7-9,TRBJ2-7,CASSQDSGGAYEQYF,TGTGCCAGCAGCCAAGATAGCGGGGGGGCCTACGAGCAGTACTTC
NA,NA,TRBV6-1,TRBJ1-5,CASSVLGNGNQPQHF,TGTGCCAGCAGTGTTTTGGGGAATGGCAATCAGCCCCAGCATTTT
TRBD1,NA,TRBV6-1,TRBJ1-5,CASSPLGQRHQPQHF,TGTGCCAGCAGTCCACTGGGACAGCGCCATCAGCCCCAGCATTTT